One T cell receptor (beta chain) is described in this entry. The antigen it recognizes is unknown. Base qualities were left out, and no much larger clone turns up one base away. Library preparation was by the immunoSEQ multiplex PCR assay. TCRdb limited this immuneACCESS table to in-frame rearrangements with V and J called. A share of clones is missing; checked studies link under half to unresolved V genes, and the rest is unexplained. This sample lists 85,000 to 130,000 clones; roughly nine tenths were detected once. Jointly, the top ten make up under 1.5% of the sample. The sample is drawn from a study of T cell changes during pregnancy in multiple sclerosis (dated by TCRdb to the late 2010s). Study-level background: The study looked at changes in the T cell repertoire across pregnancy in women with multiple sclerosis.

CDR1 and CDR2, per the germline V gene (reference sequence), are SEHNR and FQNEAQ. V is reduced by 1 base and J by 5 bases, leaving a spacing of 6 bases between them. Including the terminal cysteine and phenylalanine, the CDR3 comprises 13 residues. Only the CDR3 region is kept as DNA, spanning 39 bases read in frame from base 1. The sequence was obtained from a female donor with multiple sclerosis, enrolled in a pregnancy study. This specimen consisted of peripheral blood, obtained in the second trimester of pregnancy. The rearranged segments are TRBV7-9 and TRBJ2-1, with no confidently assigned D gene. The CDR3 region has the sequence CASSLDNHNEQFF. The sequenced DNA: TGTGCCAGCAGCTTAGACAACCACAATGAGCAGTTCTTC. Here the CDR3 is joined to the reference TRBV7-9 and TRBJ2-1 genes, and the full variable domain is: DTGVSQNPRHKITKRGQNVTFRCDPISEHNRLYWYRQTLGQGPEFLTYFQNEAQLEKSRLLSDRFSAERPKGSFSTLEIQRTEQGDSAMYLCASSLDNHNEQFFGPGTRLTVL.